Each of the 26 T cell receptor beta chains below was sequenced from the same sample in a study of T-cell reconstitution after alpha-beta-depleted transplantation in children. Unique molecular identifiers were built into the TCRbeta library. In TCRdb, the PCR reads were re-called with MiXCR into one record per CDR3 protein. The data contain 250,000 to 300,000 distinct CDR3 sequences, nearly 10% of them singletons. Sequencing was performed on PBMCs from the stem cell graft donor, taken from the stem cell graft. The origin of the receptors is a human donor who donated a stem cell graft to a child with SCID.

This clonotype was found a few times. V gene TRBV5-1 combines with J gene TRBJ2-5; TRBD1 is a possible D gene (6 bases). Looked up from germline, CDR1 is SGHRS and CDR2 is YFSETQ. V lost 4 bases and J 0 bases, leaving 13 bases between the germline ends. This CDR3 has 15 amino acids. The CDR3 DNA reads as TGCGCCAGCAGCGGGAACACAGGGTACCAAGAGACCCAGTACTTC. This codes for CASSGNTGYQETQYF.

The chain joins TRBV6-2 or TRBV6-3 to TRBJ1-4; D gene unclear. Germline V lookup: CDR1 MNHEY, CDR2 SVGEGT. Trimming removed 6 bases from V and 0 bases from J, with 11 bases in between. The CDR3 contains 15 residues. The CDR3 sequence: CASSFDRPTNEKLFF. The CDR3 DNA follows: TGTGCCAGCAGCTTCGACCGTCCAACTAATGAAAAACTGTTTTTT.

Many counts were recorded for this clonotype. This chain connects TRBV5-1 to TRBJ2-7; 8 bases map to TRBD2. CDR3 length: 14 residues. Germline CDR1 is SGHRS and CDR2 is YFSETQ. Trimming removed 4 bases from V and 3 bases from J; junction bases left unmatched: 6. The CDR3 here is CASSPTGLVYEQYF. CDR3 DNA sequence: TGCGCCAGCAGCCCAACGGGACTAGTCTACGAGCAGTACTTC.

There are many counts of this clonotype. The J gene is TRBJ1-3, the V gene TRBV3-1; D call uncertain. The CDR3 totals 15 residues. Between the trimmed V and J ends, which lost 1 base and 0 bases, there was a span of 7 bases. In germline, CDR1 is LGHDT, CDR2 YNNKEL (reference sequence). The chain's CDR3 is CASSQAEDSGNTIYF. The CDR3 DNA reads as TGTGCCAGCAGCCAAGCGGAAGACTCTGGAAACACCATATATTTT.

This clonotype was observed many times. The chain recombines TRBV10-2 with TRBJ2-3; D perhaps matches TRBD1 (6 bases). This CDR3 region has 14 residues. The germline CDR1 and CDR2 sequences are WSHSY and SAAADI. Trimming cost V 4 bases and J 4 bases, with 12 bases left between them. The CDR3 region has the DNA TGCGCCAGCAGTGTCGGCAGGGGAGCAGATACGCAGTATTTT. Its protein is CASSVGRGADTQYF.

This clonotype was detected ten times or more. The V gene is TRBV4-1, the J gene TRBJ2-1, with 10 bases fitting TRBD1. In germline, CDR1 is MGHRA, CDR2 YSYEKL. V dropped 7 bases and J dropped 8; count of bases not matched to a gene: 8. The CDR3 consists of 14 residues. Here the CDR3 DNA reads TGCGCCAGCACCAAAGACAGGGGGCTCTATGAGCAGTTCTTC. Translation: CASTKDRGLYEQFF.

The V and J genes are TRBV9 and TRBJ2-5, with 7 positions matching TRBD1. Germline loops: CDR1 SGDLS, CDR2 YYNGEE. The CDR3 is made up of 16 amino acids. Losses at the gene ends were 0 bases for V and 2 bases for J; bases not matched to a gene: 7. The CDR3 DNA is TGTGCCAGCAGCGTAGAGGGGGCAACGGGGCAAGAGACCCAGTACTTC. This translates into CASSVEGATGQETQYF.

This clonotype was recorded a few times. This chain joins TRBV10-3 and TRBJ2-5, with D possibly TRBD2 on 5 matching bases. This CDR3 has 17 residues. Germline V gene lookup returns CDR1 ENHRY and CDR2 SYGVKD. Trimming removed 2 bases at V and 2 bases at J, with 18 bases between. The CDR3 reads CAISEGLFREPQETQYF. Here the CDR3 DNA reads TGTGCCATCAGTGAGGGCCTCTTCCGGGAACCTCAAGAGACCCAGTACTTC.

This clonotype was counted between two and nine times. The rearrangement uses TRBV18 and TRBJ1-1; D perhaps matches TRBD1 (6 bases). This CDR3 comprises 13 residues. CDR1 and CDR2 from the germline V gene are KGHSH and LQKENI. V was clipped by 2 bases and J by 6 bases, with 10 bases between them. The CDR3 spells CASSPTGLAEAFF. The DNA of the CDR3 is TGTGCCAGCTCACCAACAGGGTTGGCTGAAGCTTTCTTT. The variable domain in full, with the rest retrieved from reference TRBV18 and TRBJ1-1, is NAGVMQNPRHLVRRRGQEARLRCSPMKGHSHVYWYRQLPEEGLKFMVYLQKENIIDESGMPKERFSAEFPKEGPSILRIQQVVRGDSAAYFCASSPTGLAEAFFGQGTRLTVV.

This clonotype was observed a single time. One end of the junction does not line up with germline, which may come from a read error. The rearrangement joins TRBV9 to TRBJ2-7, with 13 bases that match TRBD2. CDR1 and CDR2 (germline): SGDLS, YYNGEE. The CDR3 is made up of 16 amino acids. DNA for the CDR3: TGTGCCAGCAGCCCAGAAGGGACTAGCGGGGTCTACGATCAGTACTTC. Its protein is CASSPEGTSGVYDQYF.

This clonotype was found a few times. The chain couples TRBV12-3 or TRBV12-4 to TRBJ2-3; D perhaps matches TRBD1 (5 bases). This CDR3 has 16 amino acids. Between the trimmed V and J ends, which lost 7 bases and 10 bases, there was a span of 27 bases. CDR3 residues: CASTTLVWGEGASQYF. Written as DNA, the CDR3 is TGTGCCAGCACCACCTTGGTTTGGGGCGAAGGGGCCTCGCAGTATTTT.

This clonotype has more than one count but fewer than ten. The chain recombines TRBV2 with TRBJ2-7; 7 bases agree with TRBD1. The CDR3 extends over 12 amino acids. Trimming removed 6 bases from V and 3 bases from J; junction bases left unmatched: 2. CDR1 is SNHLY and CDR2 is FYNNEI in the germline V gene. The CDR3 loop is CASRGTVYEQYF. CDR3 bases: TGTGCCAGCAGGGGGACAGTCTACGAGCAGTACTTC.

This clonotype was seen many times. CDR3 nucleotide sequence: TGTGCCAGCAGCACAGGACAGGGGAACACTGAAGCTTTCTTT. Its protein product is CASSTGQGNTEAFF. The gene calls are TRBV11-2 and TRBJ1-1; 8 positions agree with TRBD1. Germline V gene sequence: CDR1 SGHAT, CDR2 FQNNGV. The CDR3 consists of 14 residues. V lost 5 bases and J lost 1; bases outside the gene matches: 3.

The J gene is TRBJ2-3, the V gene TRBV10-3; the D is unclear. Germline V gene lookup returns CDR1 ENHRY and CDR2 SYGVKD. V was cut by 4 bases and J by 0 bases, with 14 bases left in between. This CDR3 spans 16 amino acids. This CDR3 reads CAISASGILSTDTQYF. The CDR3 nucleotides read TGTGCCATCAGTGCCTCAGGAATTCTTAGCACAGATACGCAGTATTTT.

The chain couples TRBV10-3 to TRBJ1-2; D is possibly TRBD1 (5 bases). The V end lost 6 bases, the J end lost 1 base, and 9 bases lay between the germline ends. Germline loops: CDR1 ENHRY, CDR2 SYGVKD. This CDR3 is built from 13 residues. The chain's CDR3 is CAISLQDNYGYTF. The CDR3 nucleotides are TGTGCCATCAGCTTACAGGATAACTATGGCTACACCTTC.

J is TRBJ2-1 and V is TRBV20-1; 10 bases line up with TRBD2. CDR3 length: 14 residues. V lost 2 bases, J lost 4 bases, and 2 bases stayed unmatched. Germline CDR1 and CDR2: DFQATT and SNEGSKA (reference sequence). CDR3 amino acids: CSARTSGAYNEQFF. CDR3 nucleotide sequence: TGCAGTGCTAGAACTAGCGGGGCTTACAATGAGCAGTTCTTC.

There are many counts of this clonotype. This chain links TRBV5-5 with TRBJ1-6, with 7 bases aligning to TRBD1. Germline V gene data show CDR1 as SGHKS and CDR2 as YYEKEE (reference sequence). The CDR3 spans 15 residues. The trim removed 4 bases at V and 7 bases at J, leaving 8 bases unmatched. The CDR3: CASSVDRVTNSPLHF. In DNA form, the CDR3 reads TGTGCCAGCAGCGTCGACAGGGTAACGAATTCACCCCTCCACTTT.

This clonotype was recorded a few times. J is TRBJ2-3 and V is TRBV6-1, with 12 bases matching TRBD1. V was clipped by 8 bases and J by 2 bases; unmatched bases: 8. Germline CDR1 MNHNS, CDR2 SASEGT. The CDR3 has 16 amino acids. CDR3 coding DNA: TGTGCCAGCCGAAGGGACAGGGGGCCGGTCACAGATACGCAGTATTTT. Its protein product is CASRRDRGPVTDTQYF.

The V and J genes are TRBV12-3 or TRBV12-4 and TRBJ2-5, with 9 bases aligning to TRBD1. There are 18 residues in the CDR3. The CDR3 reads CTISYGSHRTGVSETQYF. CDR3 DNA sequence: TGTACCATCAGTTACGGATCACACCGGACAGGGGTTTCAGAGACCCAGTACTTC.

The chain is built from TRBV5-1 and TRBJ2-7; tentative D call: TRBD2 (7 bases). Between the trimmed V and J ends, which lost 7 bases and 6 bases, there was a span of 20 bases. The V gene's germline CDR1 is SGHRS and CDR2 YFSETQ. This CDR3 region has 14 residues. The CDR3, as DNA: TGCGCCAGCCGGGTGGGCGGGGGCATACGCGAGCAGTACTTC. It yields the protein CASRVGGGIREQYF.

This clonotype was detected a few times. This chain links TRBV5-1 with TRBJ1-1; TRBD1 is a possible D gene (6 bases). Germline V CDR1 and CDR2: SGHRS, YFSETQ. The CDR3 length is 16 residues. The V gene lost 0 bases and the J gene lost 1 base, with 13 bases spanning the gap. CDR3 region: CASSLDRVRGNTEAFF. The CDR3 coding sequence is TGCGCCAGCAGCTTGGACAGGGTGAGGGGGAACACTGAAGCTTTCTTT. The variable domain in full, completed from reference TRBV5-1 and TRBJ1-1, reads KAGVTQTPRYLIKTRGQQVTLSCSPISGHRSVSWYQQTPGQGLQFLFEYFSETQRNKGNFPGRFSGRQFSNSRSEMNVSTLELGDSALYLCASSLDRVRGNTEAFFGQGTRLTVV.

The chain is built from TRBV15 and TRBJ2-2; no clear D. CDR3 size: 14 residues. Germline CDR1 LNHNV, CDR2 YYDKDF (reference sequence). V was pared by 5 bases and J by 7 bases, with 14 bases between. The CDR3 reads CATSFREPGGELFF. The CDR3 DNA follows: TGTGCCACCAGCTTTCGAGAGCCGGGCGGGGAGCTGTTTTTT.

This clonotype was counted ten times or more. The chain couples TRBV7-9 to TRBJ2-7; 7 bases map to TRBD1. With V trimmed by 4 bases and J by 1 base, 4 bases remained unmatched. Germline CDR1 SEHNR, CDR2 FQNEAQ (reference sequence). The CDR3 contains 14 residues. CDR3 sequence (DNA): TGTGCCAGCAGCTCCCGGGACAGATCCTACGAGCAGTACTTC. Protein product: CASSSRDRSYEQYF. Full variable domain (missing parts from reference TRBV7-9 and TRBJ2-7): DTGVSQNPRHKITKRGQNVTFRCDPISEHNRLYWYRQTLGQGPEFLTYFQNEAQLEKSRLLSDRFSAERPKGSFSTLEIQRTEQGDSAMYLCASSSRDRSYEQYFGPGTRLTVT.

The chain couples TRBV9 to TRBJ2-3; 8 nucleotides align to TRBD1. With 3 bases clipped from V and 4 bases from J, the junction kept 7 bases outside the gene matches. CDR3 length: 15 amino acids. Germline V gives CDR1 SGDLS, CDR2 YYNGEE. The CDR3 DNA reads TGTGCCAGCAGCGCCGGGACAGGTAGTGCAGATACGCAGTATTTT. It encodes CASSAGTGSADTQYF.

This clonotype was found many times. The chain joins TRBV3-1 to TRBJ2-3, with 9 positions matching TRBD1. The trim removed 11 bases at V and 3 bases at J, leaving 12 bases unmatched. The CDR3 runs to 15 residues. Germline V CDR1 and CDR2: LGHDT, YNNKEL (reference sequence). CDR3 protein: CASCQVGTGTDTQYF. As DNA, the CDR3 is TGTGCCTCCTGCCAAGTGGGGACAGGGACAGATACGCAGTATTTT.

This clonotype has just a few counts. CDR3 bases: TGTGCCAGCAGCAACCGGGACAGGCGGGTAGATACGCAGTATTTT. Translated, it gives CASSNRDRRVDTQYF. The V gene is TRBV7-2, the J gene TRBJ2-3; 8 bases align to TRBD1. V lost 5 bases, J lost 5 bases, and 9 bases stayed unmatched. This CDR3 comprises 15 residues. The germline V gene has CDR1 SGHTA and CDR2 FQGNSA. Based on the CDR3 plus reference TRBV7-2 and TRBJ2-3, the full variable domain is GAGVSQSPSNKVTEKGKDVELRCDPISGHTALYWYRQSLGQGLEFLIYFQGNSAPDKSGLPSDRFSAERTGGSVSTLTIQRTQQEDSAVYLCASSNRDRRVDTQYFGPGTRLTVL.